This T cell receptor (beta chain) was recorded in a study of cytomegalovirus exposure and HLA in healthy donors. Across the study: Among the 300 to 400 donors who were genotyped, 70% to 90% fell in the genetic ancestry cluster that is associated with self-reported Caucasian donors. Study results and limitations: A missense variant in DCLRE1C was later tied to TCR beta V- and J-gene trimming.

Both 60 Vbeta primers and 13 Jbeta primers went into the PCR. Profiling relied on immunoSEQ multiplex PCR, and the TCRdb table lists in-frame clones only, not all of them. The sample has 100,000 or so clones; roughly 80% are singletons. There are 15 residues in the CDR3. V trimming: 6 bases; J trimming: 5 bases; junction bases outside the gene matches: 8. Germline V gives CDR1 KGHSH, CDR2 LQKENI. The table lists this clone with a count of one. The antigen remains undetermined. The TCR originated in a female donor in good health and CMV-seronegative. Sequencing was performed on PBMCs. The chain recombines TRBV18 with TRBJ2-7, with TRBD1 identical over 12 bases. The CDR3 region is CASSPDGTGGHEQYF. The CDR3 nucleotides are TGTGCCAGCTCCCCAGATGGGACAGGGGGCCACGAGCAGTACTTC.